This T cell receptor beta chain derives from a study of T cell repertoires in ileal Crohn's disease. Study overall: All patients had surgery for stricturing (roughly 61%) or penetrating (around 40%) disease. Study-level points and caveats: Postoperative endoscopy occurred within one year, median about 6.9 months.

As regards this clone: Its antigen is as yet unknown.

Sample time point: neoterminal ileum biopsy at postoperative endoscopy, about 6 months after surgery. Included were adult ileal or ileocolonic Crohn's patients indicated for ileocolonic resection. Trimming pared 5 bases from V and 2 bases from J, leaving 16 bases between. This CDR3 contains 16 residues. CDR1 is MDHEN, CDR2 SYDVKM, per germline. Generated by immunoSEQ multiplex PCR, the TCRdb table keeps only in-frame clones and is missing some. The profile shows roughly 13,000 clones, about four fifths of them singletons. The sequencing sample was made of ileal tissue. The V call is TRBV28, the J call TRBJ1-5; tentatively, D is TRBD1 (5 bases). This sequence originates from an adult with Crohn's disease. CDR3 in DNA: TGTGCCAGCAGTCCGCACGATGGGGCCCGCAATCAGCCCCAGCATTTT. Translated: CASSPHDGARNQPQHF. Combining the CDR3 with reference TRBV28 and TRBJ1-5 gives the whole variable domain DVKVTQSSRYLVKRTGEKVFLECVQDMDHENMFWYRQDPGLGLRLIYFSYDVKMKEKGDIPEGYSVSREKKERFSLILESASTNQTSMYLCASSPHDGARNQPQHFGDGTRLSIL.